The next 8 T cell receptor beta chains were all read from a single sample in a study of identical twins. TCRdb re-called the 5' RACE reads through MiXCR, storing one row per CDR3 protein. The sample has over 550,000 distinct CDR3 sequences; roughly 7.1% are singletons. These data are also associated with another study on yellow fever vaccine responses in identical twins.

The sequencing input was PBMCs. Every receptor here comes from a woman aged 18-29 years in good health.

This clonotype was observed once. V is TRBV20-1 and J is TRBJ2-1; D is possibly TRBD2 (6 bases). The CDR3 runs 14 residues. Germline CDR1 is DFQATT and CDR2 is SNEGSKA (reference sequence). V was shortened by 6 bases and J by 5 bases, with 17 bases between the two germline ends. CDR3 amino acids: CSASLDYTNNEQFF. CDR3 bases: TGCAGTGCCAGCTTGGACTACACCAACAATGAGCAGTTCTTC.

The chain has TRBV9 and TRBJ1-1; 9 bases line up with TRBD1. Germline lookup yields CDR1 SGDLS and CDR2 YYNGEE. The V gene end was trimmed by 2 bases and the J gene end by 5 bases; junction bases not matched to a gene: 7. The CDR3 covers 15 residues. CDR3 residues: CASSVRDRVGTEAFF. CDR3 nucleotide sequence: TGTGCCAGCAGCGTCCGGGACAGGGTAGGAACTGAAGCTTTCTTT.

This clonotype was found a few times. The V call is TRBV4-1, the J call TRBJ2-1, with 8 bases lining up with TRBD2. Germline lookup yields CDR1 MGHRA and CDR2 YSYEKL. This CDR3 has 16 residues. V shed 1 base, J shed 7 bases, and the junction held 9 bases outside the gene matches. The CDR3: CASSQVARGVGNEQFF. Here the CDR3 DNA reads TGCGCCAGCAGCCAAGTGGCGCGGGGGGTGGGGAATGAGCAGTTCTTC.

The rearrangement joins TRBV7-8 to TRBJ2-7; TRBD2 aligns across 14 bases. Germline V gene data show CDR1 as SGHVS and CDR2 as FQNEAQ. The length of the CDR3 is 16 residues. The trim removed 4 bases at V and 5 bases at J, leaving 7 bases unmatched. The DNA of the CDR3 is TGTGCCAGCAGCTCGACCGGGACTAGCGGGAGAAACGAGCAGTACTTC. It specifies CASSSTGTSGRNEQYF.

In this sample, this clonotype turned up a few times. The V and J genes are TRBV7-2 and TRBJ1-1; a possible D gene is TRBD1 (5 bases). The germline CDR1 and CDR2 sequences are SGHTA and FQGNSA. This CDR3 comprises 16 residues. Trimming left V 2 bases short and J 4 bases short, with 17 bases between. This chain's CDR3 is CASSLSGNGLGTEAFF. The CDR3 region has the DNA TGTGCCAGCAGCTTATCAGGGAATGGCCTGGGCACTGAAGCTTTCTTT.

This clonotype has more than one count but fewer than ten. Germline and junction disagree at one end, which may indicate a read error. The chain has TRBV5-1 and TRBJ2-7, with D hard to call. Germline V gene data show CDR1 as SGHRS and CDR2 as YFSETQ. This CDR3 is 13 amino acids long. The CDR3 protein is CASSLDRPREQYF. The CDR3 region has the DNA TGCGCCAGCAGTTTGGACCGGCCTAGGGAGCAGTACTTC.

This clonotype was seen many times. V and J are TRBV29-1 and TRBJ2-3; TRBD1 matches 9 bases. The CDR3 length is 14 residues. Trimming took 4 bases from V and 2 from J; bases not matched to a gene: 4. CDR1 is SQVTM and CDR2 is ANQGSEA in the germline V gene. The CDR3 reads CSVAGDRDTDTQYF. The CDR3 coding sequence is TGCAGCGTTGCCGGGGACAGGGACACAGATACGCAGTATTTT.

The rearrangement joins TRBV9 to TRBJ2-7; D gene uncertain. Germline V CDR1 and CDR2: SGDLS, YYNGEE. CDR3 size: 16 residues. Trimming pared 4 bases from V and 3 bases from J, leaving 20 bases between. Here the CDR3 DNA reads TGTGCCAGCAGCTCAGGTTCTACGAGGTCCGACTACGAGCAGTACTTC. It codes for CASSSGSTRSDYEQYF. Full variable domain (remainder filled in from reference TRBV9 and TRBJ2-7): DSGVTQTPKHLITATGQRVTLRCSPRSGDLSVYWYQQSLDQGLQFLIQYYNGEERAKGNILERFSAQQFPDLHSELNLSSLELGDSALYFCASSSGSTRSDYEQYFGPGTRLTVT.